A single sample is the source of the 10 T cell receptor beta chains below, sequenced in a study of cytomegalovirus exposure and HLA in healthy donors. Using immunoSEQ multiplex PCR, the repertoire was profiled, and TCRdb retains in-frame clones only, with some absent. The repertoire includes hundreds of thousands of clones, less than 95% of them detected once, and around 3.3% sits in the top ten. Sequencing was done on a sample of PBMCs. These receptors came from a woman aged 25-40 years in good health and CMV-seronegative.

The CDR3 nucleotides read TGTGCCAGCAGTGAAACGGCGGTGAACACCGGGGAGCTGTTTTTT. Its protein product is CASSETAVNTGELFF. The rearrangement uses TRBV2 and TRBJ2-2, with unresolved D. The CDR3 contains 15 residues. The germline V and J ends were trimmed by 2 bases and 1 base, with 8 bases remaining between them. CDR1 SNHLY and CDR2 FYNNEI come from the germline V gene.

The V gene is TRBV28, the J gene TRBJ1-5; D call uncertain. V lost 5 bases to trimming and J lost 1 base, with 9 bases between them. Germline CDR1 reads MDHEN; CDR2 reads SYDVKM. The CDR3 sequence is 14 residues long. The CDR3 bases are TGTGCCAGCAGTATGGGAGGGAGCAATCAGCCCCAGCATTTT. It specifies CASSMGGSNQPQHF.

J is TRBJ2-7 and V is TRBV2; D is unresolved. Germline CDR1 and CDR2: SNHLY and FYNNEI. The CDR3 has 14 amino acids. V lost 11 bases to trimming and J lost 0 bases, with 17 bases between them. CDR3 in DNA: TGTGCCGGATCCTCTGGGGATAGCTCCTACGAGCAGTACTTC. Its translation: CAGSSGDSSYEQYF. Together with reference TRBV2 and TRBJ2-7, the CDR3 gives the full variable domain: EPEVTQTPSHQVTQMGQEVILRCVPISNHLYFYWYRQILGQKVEFLVSFYNNEISEKSEIFDDQFSVERPDGSNFTLKIRSTKLEDSAMYFCAGSSGDSSYEQYFGPGTRLTVT.

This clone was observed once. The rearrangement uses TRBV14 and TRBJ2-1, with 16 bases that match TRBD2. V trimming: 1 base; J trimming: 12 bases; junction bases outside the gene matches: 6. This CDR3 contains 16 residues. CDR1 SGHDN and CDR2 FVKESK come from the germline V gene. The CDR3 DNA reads TGTGCCAGCAGCCAAGGGGGGACTAGCGGGAGGGCATGGCAGTTCTTC. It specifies CASSQGGTSGRAWQFF.

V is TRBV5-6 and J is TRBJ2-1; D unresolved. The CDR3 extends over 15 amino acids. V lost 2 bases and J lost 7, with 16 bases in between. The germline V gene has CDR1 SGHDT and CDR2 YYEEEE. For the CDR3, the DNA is TGTGCCAGCAGCTTCGGTTGGAGTGGAATAAATGAGCAGTTCTTC. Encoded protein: CASSFGWSGINEQFF. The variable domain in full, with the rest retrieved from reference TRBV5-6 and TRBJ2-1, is DAGVTQSPTHLIKTRGQQVTLRCSPKSGHDTVSWYQQALGQGPQFIFQYYEEEERQRGNFPDRFSGHQFPNYSSELNVNALLLGDSALYLCASSFGWSGINEQFFGPGTRLTVL.

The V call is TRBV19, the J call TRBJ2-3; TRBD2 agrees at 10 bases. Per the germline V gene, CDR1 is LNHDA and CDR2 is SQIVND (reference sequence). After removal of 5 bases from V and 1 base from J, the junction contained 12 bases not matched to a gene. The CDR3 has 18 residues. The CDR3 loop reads CASSSPGLASRGTDTQYF. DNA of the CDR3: TGTGCCAGTAGTTCACCGGGACTAGCGAGCCGGGGCACAGATACGCAGTATTTT. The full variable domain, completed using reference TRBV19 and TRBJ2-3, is DGGITQSPKYLFRKEGQNVTLSCEQNLNHDAMYWYRQDPGQGLRLIYYSQIVNDFQKGDIAEGYSVSREKKESFPLTVTSAQKNPTAFYLCASSSPGLASRGTDTQYFGPGTRLTVL.

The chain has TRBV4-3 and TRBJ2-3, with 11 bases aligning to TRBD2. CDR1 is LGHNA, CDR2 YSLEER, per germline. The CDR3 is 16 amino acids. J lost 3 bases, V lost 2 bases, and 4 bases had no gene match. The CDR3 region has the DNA TGCGCCAGCAGCCAATCTTCTAGCGGGAGGACAGATACGCAGTATTTT. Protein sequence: CASSQSSSGRTDTQYF.

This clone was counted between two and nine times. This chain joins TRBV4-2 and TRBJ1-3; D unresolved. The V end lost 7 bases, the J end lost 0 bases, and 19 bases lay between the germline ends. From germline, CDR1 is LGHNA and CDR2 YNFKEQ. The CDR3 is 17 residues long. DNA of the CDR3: TGTGCCAGCACACGGTTCGGGGATCTCGCCTCTGGAAACACCATATATTTT. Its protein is CASTRFGDLASGNTIYF.

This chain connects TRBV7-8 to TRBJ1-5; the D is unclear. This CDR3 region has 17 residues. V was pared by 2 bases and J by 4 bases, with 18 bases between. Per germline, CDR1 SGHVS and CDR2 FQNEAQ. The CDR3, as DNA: TGTGCCAGCAGCTTACTCGGTATGGGAAGAAGGAATCAGCCCCAGCATTTT. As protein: CASSLLGMGRRNQPQHF.

The CDR3 region is CASRPAETGELFF. The CDR3 region has the DNA TGCGCCAGCAGGCCAGCGGAGACCGGGGAGCTGTTTTTT. The V and J genes are TRBV5-1 and TRBJ2-2; the D gene is possibly TRBD2 (5 bases). Germline V lookup: CDR1 SGHRS, CDR2 YFSETQ. The CDR3 is 13 residues long. V dropped 5 bases and J dropped 5 bases, with 10 bases sitting between them.